A single sample gave rise to the 32 T cell receptor beta chains below, sequenced in a study of T cells in severe cutaneous drug reactions (dated by TCRdb to between 2019 and 2020). The sequencing machine was an Illumina MiSeq. For both bulk and single-cell sequencing, libraries were prepared with the iRepertoire multiplex PCR system using TCR subtype-specific primers. TCRdb reprocessed the reads, and each CDR3 protein sequence is entered once, without DNA. The sample's table lists a count of about 1,200 distinct CDR3 sequences. The ten top clones hold under 20% of the sample. Sequencing was performed on donors who were patients with carbamazepine-induced Stevens-Johnson syndrome or toxic epidermal necrolysis (CBZ-SJS/TEN). The sequencing input was cells from a skin blister. The cell subset or site label, read with the paper, signifies: unsorted cells from skin lesion blisters. The receptors were gathered from a human donor with Stevens-Johnson syndrome, a severe cutaneous drug reaction.

CDR3: CASSPVRTTNTGELFF. J is TRBJ2-2 and V is TRBV18. This CDR3 is built from 16 residues. The germline CDR1 and CDR2 sequences are KGHSH and LQKENI.

This clonotype is labeled medium-sized based on frequency. This chain uses TRBV5-5 with TRBJ2-7; TCRdb names TRBD1, which stays unverified in the absence of DNA. In germline, CDR1 is SGHKS, CDR2 YYEKEE (reference sequence). There are 14 residues in the CDR3. The chain's CDR3 is CASSLEWGSYEQYF.

This clonotype is large (0.1 to 1%) by frequency. The genes are TRBV30 and TRBJ1-3. The CDR3 runs to 12 residues. The V gene's germline CDR1 is GTSNPN and CDR2 SVGIG (reference sequence). The CDR3 spells CAWKASGNTIYF.

According to its frequency, this clonotype is large. V usage is TRBV29-1 and J usage is TRBJ2-7. The CDR3 runs to 13 residues. The germline V gene encodes CDR1 SQVTM and CDR2 ANQGSEA. CDR3 sequence: CSVVYRNLGEQYF.

This clonotype is labeled medium-sized based on frequency. The J gene is TRBJ2-1, the V gene TRBV5-5; with no DNA, the TCRdb D assignment of TRBD1 cannot be verified. The germline CDR1 and CDR2 sequences are SGHKS and YYEKEE (reference sequence). CDR3 length: 15 residues. The CDR3 protein is CASSSGTGDPETQFF.

This clonotype counts as large by frequency. V gene TRBV13 combines with J gene TRBJ2-1; TCRdb calls TRBD2, which cannot be checked without DNA. Germline V gene lookup returns CDR1 PRHDT and CDR2 FYEKMQ (reference sequence). CDR3 length: 13 residues. The CDR3: CASSKGPYNEQFF.

Considering frequency, this clonotype is hyperexpanded. The rearrangement links TRBV28 to TRBJ2-1; TCRdb's D gene call, TRBD1, goes unchecked for lack of DNA. Germline loops: CDR1 MDHEN, CDR2 SYDVKM. This CDR3 is built from 14 residues. CDR3 region: CASLPPGVVDVQFF.

By frequency, this clonotype is large. The chain is built from TRBV30 and TRBJ1-2. There are 14 residues in the CDR3. CDR1 is GTSNPN and CDR2 is SVGIG in the germline V gene (reference sequence). This CDR3 reads CAWRVSQVDYGYTF.

The CDR3: CASSYLSSGGGGQFF. The V gene is TRBV6-6, the J gene TRBJ2-1; no DNA is available, so the TRBD2 call from TCRdb remains unchecked. CDR3 length: 15 residues. CDR1 is MNHNY and CDR2 is SVGAGI in the germline V gene (reference sequence).

In terms of frequency, this clonotype is large. The chain recombines TRBV28 with TRBJ2-5; the D gene TCRdb calls, TRBD1, cannot be checked with no DNA. The CDR3 covers 15 residues. The germline CDR1 and CDR2 sequences are MDHEN and SYDVKM. CDR3 protein: CASSPSRTARETQYF.

This clonotype is large by frequency. The chain recombines TRBV28 with TRBJ2-7; TCRdb reports TRBD1, a call that lacks DNA to check it against. The CDR3 has 15 residues. The germline CDR1 and CDR2 sequences are MDHEN and SYDVKM. CDR3 sequence: CASQGMGQGSYEQYF.

The V and J genes are TRBV6-5 and TRBJ2-7. The germline V gene encodes CDR1 MNHEY and CDR2 SVGAGI. CDR3 length equals 13 residues. The CDR3 protein is CASSYRDGYEQYF.

This clonotype ranks as medium-sized in terms of frequency. The chain uses TRBV7-2 and TRBJ2-7. The CDR3 consists of 11 residues. The germline gives CDR1 SGHTA, CDR2 FQGNSA. The CDR3 region is CASSLETEQYF.

The V call is TRBV7-2, the J call TRBJ2-7. The CDR3 has 14 amino acids. Germline V gene data show CDR1 as SGHTA and CDR2 as FQGNSA. The CDR3 is CASSYHGEAYEQYF.

This clonotype counts as large by frequency. The rearrangement links TRBV2 to TRBJ2-1; TCRdb reports TRBD1, a call that lacks DNA to check it against. Per the germline V gene, CDR1 is SNHLY and CDR2 is FYNNEI. This CDR3 has 14 amino acids. The CDR3 region is CATSLGGLSETQFF.

This clonotype is identified as large from frequency. The chain joins TRBV6-5 to TRBJ2-7; TCRdb returns TRBD1, unconfirmable since there is no DNA. The CDR3 length is 16 residues. Germline V lookup: CDR1 MNHEY, CDR2 SVGAGI. The CDR3 reads CASSYRGGTAPYEQYF.

This clonotype is deemed medium-sized by its frequency. The chain is built from TRBV5-4 and TRBJ2-1; TCRdb indicates TRBD2, and absent DNA this call remains unverified. Germline-derived CDR1 and CDR2 are SGHNT and YYREEE (reference sequence). This CDR3 has 17 amino acids. CDR3 loop: CASSPGGGFRGRETQFF.

This clonotype is identified as medium-sized from frequency. This sequence joins TRBV20-1 and TRBJ2-1; TCRdb selects TRBD1, and the lack of DNA leaves this call unchecked. CDR3 length equals 14 residues. Germline lookup yields CDR1 DFQATT and CDR2 SNEGSKA (reference sequence). CDR3 sequence: CSARVGQGQETQFF.

Considering frequency, this clonotype is medium-sized (0.01 to 0.1%). This chain connects TRBV12-3 or TRBV12-4 to TRBJ2-1; TCRdb names TRBD2, which stays unverified in the absence of DNA. The CDR3 is 13 amino acids. The CDR3 reads CASSPSRQETQFF.

According to its frequency, this clonotype is medium-sized. The chain recombines TRBV7-6 with TRBJ1-1; TCRdb's D call, TRBD1, is unchecked because there is no DNA. The CDR3 sequence is 17 residues long. The germline V gene has CDR1 SGHVS and CDR2 FNYEAQ. CDR3 in amino acids: CASSPRSRAEVNTEAFF.

Its frequency marks this clonotype as medium-sized (0.01 to 0.1%). The chain links TRBV15 to TRBJ1-5; TCRdb's D gene call, TRBD1, goes unchecked for lack of DNA. Germline loops: CDR1 LNHNV, CDR2 YYDKDF (reference sequence). This CDR3 spans 16 amino acids. The CDR3 protein is CATSKSGTGGNQPQHF.

The chain uses TRBV12-3 or TRBV12-4 and TRBJ2-7; TCRdb reports TRBD2, a call that lacks DNA to check it against. This CDR3 is built from 15 residues. The CDR3 is CASSPPGGRVYEQYF.

This clonotype registers medium-sized (0.01 to 0.1%) by frequency. This chain links TRBV15 with TRBJ1-1; TCRdb names TRBD1, which stays unverified in the absence of DNA. In germline, CDR1 is LNHNV, CDR2 YYDKDF (reference sequence). The CDR3 sequence is 15 residues long. This CDR3 reads CATSRDQGAWGEAFF.

This clonotype shows up as large by frequency. The rearrangement uses TRBV28 and TRBJ2-7; TCRdb returns TRBD1, unconfirmable since there is no DNA. The CDR3 runs to 15 residues. The germline V gene has CDR1 MDHEN and CDR2 SYDVKM. This chain's CDR3 is CASSSNLDRDGEQYF.

Measured by frequency, this clonotype is large. The V call is TRBV27, the J call TRBJ2-7; TCRdb names TRBD1, which stays unverified in the absence of DNA. Germline lookup yields CDR1 MNHEY and CDR2 SMNVEV (reference sequence). This CDR3 contains 14 residues. CDR3 in amino acids: CASSLGTGGVEQYF.

The chain joins TRBV11-2 to TRBJ2-3. Germline V gene data show CDR1 as SGHAT and CDR2 as FQNNGV. The CDR3 has 14 amino acids. The CDR3 spells CASSFLVATDTQYF.

The rearrangement links TRBV4-1 to TRBJ1-1; checking the TCRdb D call of TRBD1 is not possible without DNA. Germline CDR1 and CDR2: MGHRA and YSYEKL. The CDR3 is made up of 15 amino acids. The CDR3 sequence is CASSTRRQGYTEAFF.

The V call is TRBV2, the J call TRBJ2-5. This CDR3 has 13 residues. Germline V gene lookup returns CDR1 SNHLY and CDR2 FYNNEI. CDR3 amino acids: CASSERLYETQYF.

This clonotype is classed as large by frequency. The J gene is TRBJ2-1, the V gene TRBV24-1; TCRdb selects TRBD2, and the lack of DNA leaves this call unchecked. Germline V gives CDR1 KGHDR, CDR2 SFDVKD. CDR3 length: 14 residues. CDR3 sequence: CATSGWTSGNEQFF.

This clonotype is deemed large (0.1 to 1%) by its frequency. The rearrangement uses TRBV28 and TRBJ1-6; the TCRdb call, TRBD1, lacks DNA for checking. From germline, CDR1 is MDHEN and CDR2 SYDVKM. There are 15 residues in the CDR3. This chain's CDR3 is CASSLDGTGSSPLHF.

This chain connects TRBV2 to TRBJ2-5. Germline CDR1 reads SNHLY; CDR2 reads FYNNEI. The CDR3 consists of 13 residues. The CDR3 sequence: CASSSDRHETQYF.

In terms of frequency, this clonotype is large. This CDR3 is CSVDLTGTEAFF. The chain carries TRBV29-1 and TRBJ1-1; without DNA, the TCRdb call of TRBD1 cannot be checked. From germline, CDR1 is SQVTM and CDR2 ANQGSEA. This CDR3 is built from 12 residues.